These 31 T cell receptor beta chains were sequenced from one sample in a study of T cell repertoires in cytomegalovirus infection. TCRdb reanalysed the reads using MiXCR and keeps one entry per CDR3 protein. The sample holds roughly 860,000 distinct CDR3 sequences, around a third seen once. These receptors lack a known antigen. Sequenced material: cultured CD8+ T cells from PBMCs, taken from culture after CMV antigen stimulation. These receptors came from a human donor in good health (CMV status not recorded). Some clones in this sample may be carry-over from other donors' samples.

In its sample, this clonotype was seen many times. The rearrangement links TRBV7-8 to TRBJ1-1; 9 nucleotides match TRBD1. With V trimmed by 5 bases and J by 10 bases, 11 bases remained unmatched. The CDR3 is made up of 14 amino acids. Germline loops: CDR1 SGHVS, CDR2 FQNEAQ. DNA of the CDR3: TGTGCCAGCAGCGCCGGACAGGGGAGGTTAGGAGCTTTCTTT. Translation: CASSAGQGRLGAFF.

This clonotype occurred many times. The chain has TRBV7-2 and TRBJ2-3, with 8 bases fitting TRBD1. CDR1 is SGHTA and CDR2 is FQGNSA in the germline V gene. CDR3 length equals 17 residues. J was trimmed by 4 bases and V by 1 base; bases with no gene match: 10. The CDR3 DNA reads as TGTGCCAGCAGCTTAGTAGGCCAGGGGGCAGGGGCAGATACGCAGTATTTT. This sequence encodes CASSLVGQGAGADTQYF.

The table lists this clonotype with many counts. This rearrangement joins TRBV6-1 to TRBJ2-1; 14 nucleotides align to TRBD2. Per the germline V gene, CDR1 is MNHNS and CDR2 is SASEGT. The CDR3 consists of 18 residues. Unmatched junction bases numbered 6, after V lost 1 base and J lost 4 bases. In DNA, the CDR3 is TGTGCCAGCAGTGAAGGACTAGCGGGGGGGTATCAATACAATGAGCAGTTCTTC. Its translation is CASSEGLAGGYQYNEQFF.

The CDR3 coding sequence is TGCGCCAGCAGCCAAGTCCACGGTAGCAATCAGCCCCAGCATTTT. Protein product: CASSQVHGSNQPQHF. V and J are TRBV4-1 and TRBJ1-5; D is uncertain. CDR3 size: 15 residues. V was pared by 1 base and J by 0 bases, with 7 bases between. Germline CDR1 is MGHRA and CDR2 is YSYEKL.

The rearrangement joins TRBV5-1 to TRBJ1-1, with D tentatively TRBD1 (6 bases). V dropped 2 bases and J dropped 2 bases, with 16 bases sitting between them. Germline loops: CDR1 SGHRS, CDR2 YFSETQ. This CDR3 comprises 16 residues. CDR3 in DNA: TGCGCCAGCAGCTTTAACGTCGCCAGGGGTAACACTGAAGCTTTCTTT. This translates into CASSFNVARGNTEAFF.

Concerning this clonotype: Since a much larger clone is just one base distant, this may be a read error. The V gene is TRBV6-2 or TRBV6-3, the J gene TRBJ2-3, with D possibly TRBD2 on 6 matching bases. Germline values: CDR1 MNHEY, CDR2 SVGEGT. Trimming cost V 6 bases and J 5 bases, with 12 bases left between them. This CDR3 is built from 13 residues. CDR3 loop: CASSRTNIDTQYF. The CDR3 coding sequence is TGTGCCAGCAGCCGGACTAACATAGATACGCAGTATTTT.

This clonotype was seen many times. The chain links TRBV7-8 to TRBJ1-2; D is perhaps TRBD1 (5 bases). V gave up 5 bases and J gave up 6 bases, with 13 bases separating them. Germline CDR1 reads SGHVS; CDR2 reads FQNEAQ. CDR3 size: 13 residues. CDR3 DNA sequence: TGTGCCAGCAGCCGGGGCCCGGGGGATGGCTACACCTTC. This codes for CASSRGPGDGYTF.

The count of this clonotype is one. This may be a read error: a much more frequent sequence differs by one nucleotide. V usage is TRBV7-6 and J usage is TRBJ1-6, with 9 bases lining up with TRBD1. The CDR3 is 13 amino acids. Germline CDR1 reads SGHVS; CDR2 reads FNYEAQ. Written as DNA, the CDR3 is TGTGTCAGCAGCGGGGACAGGGTTTCACCCCTCCACTTT. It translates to CVSSGDRVSPLHF.

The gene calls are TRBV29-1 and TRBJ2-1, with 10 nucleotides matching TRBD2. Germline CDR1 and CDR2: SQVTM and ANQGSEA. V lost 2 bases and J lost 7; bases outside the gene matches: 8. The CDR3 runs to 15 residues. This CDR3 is CSVELAGATSNEQFF. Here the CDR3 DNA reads TGCAGCGTTGAACTAGCGGGAGCCACAAGTAATGAGCAGTTCTTC.

CDR3 nucleotides: TGTGCCAGCAGCTTTGGGACAGGGTCAGGGACCCAGTACTTC. Protein product: CASSFGTGSGTQYF. The V gene is TRBV5-6, the J gene TRBJ2-5; 9 bases agree with TRBD1. V lost 2 bases and J lost 7; bases outside the gene matches: 6. The CDR3 loop spans 14 amino acids. Germline V CDR1 and CDR2: SGHDT, YYEEEE.

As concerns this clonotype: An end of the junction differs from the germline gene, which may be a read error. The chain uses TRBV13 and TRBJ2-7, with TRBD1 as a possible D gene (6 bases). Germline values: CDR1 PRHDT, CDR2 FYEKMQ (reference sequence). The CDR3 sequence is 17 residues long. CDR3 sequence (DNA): TGTGCCAGCAGCTTAGGCCTGATCGGACAGAGCTCCTACGAGCAGTATTTC. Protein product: CASSLGLIGQSSYEQYF.

The CDR3, as DNA: TGTGCCCTCCGGGCAGAGGGCTACAATGAGCAGTTCTTC. Protein product: CALRAEGYNEQFF. The chain employs TRBV10-3 and TRBJ2-1, with D perhaps matching TRBD2 (5 bases). V was trimmed by 11 bases and J by 3 bases, leaving 14 bases between them. The germline V gene encodes CDR1 ENHRY and CDR2 SYGVKD. CDR3 length equals 13 residues.

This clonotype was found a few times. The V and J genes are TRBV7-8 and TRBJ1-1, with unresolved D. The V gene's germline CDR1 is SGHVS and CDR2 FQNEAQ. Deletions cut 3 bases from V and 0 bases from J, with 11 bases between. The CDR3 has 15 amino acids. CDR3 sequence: CASSLKGGVNTEAFF. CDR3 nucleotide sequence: TGTGCCAGCAGCTTGAAGGGTGGTGTGAACACTGAAGCTTTCTTT.

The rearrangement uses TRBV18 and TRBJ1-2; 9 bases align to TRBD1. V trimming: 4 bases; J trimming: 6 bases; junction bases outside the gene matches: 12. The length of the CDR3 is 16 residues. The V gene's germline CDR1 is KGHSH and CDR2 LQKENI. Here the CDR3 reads CASSLGPPGQGDGYTF. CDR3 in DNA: TGTGCCAGCTCACTAGGTCCGCCGGGACAGGGAGATGGCTACACCTTC.

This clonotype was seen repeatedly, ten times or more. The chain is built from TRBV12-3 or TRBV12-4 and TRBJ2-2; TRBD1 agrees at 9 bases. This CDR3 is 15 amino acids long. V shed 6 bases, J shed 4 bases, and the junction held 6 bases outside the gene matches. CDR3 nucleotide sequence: TGTGCCAGCAGCCTCGGACAGGGGAGCACCGGGGAGCTGTTTTTT. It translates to CASSLGQGSTGELFF.

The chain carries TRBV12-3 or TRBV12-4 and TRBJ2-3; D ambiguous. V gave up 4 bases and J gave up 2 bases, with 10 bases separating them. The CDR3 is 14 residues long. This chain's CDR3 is CASSWASFTDTQYF. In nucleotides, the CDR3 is TGTGCCAGCAGTTGGGCTTCTTTCACAGATACGCAGTATTTT.

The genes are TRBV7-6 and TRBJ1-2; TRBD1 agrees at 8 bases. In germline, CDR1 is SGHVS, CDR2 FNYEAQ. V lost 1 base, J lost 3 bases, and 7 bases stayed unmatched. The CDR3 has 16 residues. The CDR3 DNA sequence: TGTGCCAGCAGCTTAGAGTCCGCAGGGGGCGACTATGGCTACACCTTC. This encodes CASSLESAGGDYGYTF.

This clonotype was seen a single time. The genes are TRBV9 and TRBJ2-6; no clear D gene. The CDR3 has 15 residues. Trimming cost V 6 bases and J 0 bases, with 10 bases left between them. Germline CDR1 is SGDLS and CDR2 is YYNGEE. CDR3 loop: CASINGPSGANVLTF. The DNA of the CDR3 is TGTGCCAGCATCAACGGGCCCTCTGGGGCCAACGTCCTGACTTTC.

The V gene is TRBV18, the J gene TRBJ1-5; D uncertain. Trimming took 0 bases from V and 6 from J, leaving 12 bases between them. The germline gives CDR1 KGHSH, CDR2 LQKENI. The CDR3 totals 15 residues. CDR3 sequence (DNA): TGTGCCAGCTCACCACCTCCGGCGGGCGGTCAGCCCCAGCATTTT. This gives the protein CASSPPPAGGQPQHF.

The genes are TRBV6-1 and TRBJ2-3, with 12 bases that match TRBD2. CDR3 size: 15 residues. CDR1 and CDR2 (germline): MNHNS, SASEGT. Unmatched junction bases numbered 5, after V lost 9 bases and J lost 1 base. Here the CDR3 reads CASARLAGGTDTQYF. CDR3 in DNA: TGTGCCAGTGCCCGACTAGCGGGGGGCACAGATACGCAGTATTTT.

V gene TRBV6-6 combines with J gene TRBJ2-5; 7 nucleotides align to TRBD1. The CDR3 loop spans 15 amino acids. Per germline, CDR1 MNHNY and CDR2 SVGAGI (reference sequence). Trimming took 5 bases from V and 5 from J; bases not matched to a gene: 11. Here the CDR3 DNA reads TGTGCCAGCAGTCCGGGACAGTCTAGTGGGGAGACCCAGTACTTC. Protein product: CASSPGQSSGETQYF.

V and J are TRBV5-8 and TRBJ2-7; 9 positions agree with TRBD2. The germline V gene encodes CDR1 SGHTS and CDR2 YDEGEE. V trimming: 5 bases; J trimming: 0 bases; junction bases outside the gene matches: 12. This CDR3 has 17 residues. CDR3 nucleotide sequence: TGTGCCAGCAGGGTGGGACTAGCAGAGCTGAACTCCTACGAGCAGTACTTC. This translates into CASRVGLAELNSYEQYF.

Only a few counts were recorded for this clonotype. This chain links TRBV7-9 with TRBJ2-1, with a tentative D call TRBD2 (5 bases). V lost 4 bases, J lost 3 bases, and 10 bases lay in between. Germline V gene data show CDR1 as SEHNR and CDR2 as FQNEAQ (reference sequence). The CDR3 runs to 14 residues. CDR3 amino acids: CASSSPSLYNEQFF. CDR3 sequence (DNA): TGTGCCAGCAGCTCCCCTAGCCTCTACAATGAGCAGTTCTTC.

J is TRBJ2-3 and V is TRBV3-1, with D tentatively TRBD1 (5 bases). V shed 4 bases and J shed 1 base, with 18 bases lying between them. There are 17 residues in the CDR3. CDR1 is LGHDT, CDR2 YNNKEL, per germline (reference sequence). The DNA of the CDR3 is TGTGCCAGCAGCCCCCAATCAGGGCCGTTCGGCACAGATACGCAGTATTTT. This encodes CASSPQSGPFGTDTQYF.

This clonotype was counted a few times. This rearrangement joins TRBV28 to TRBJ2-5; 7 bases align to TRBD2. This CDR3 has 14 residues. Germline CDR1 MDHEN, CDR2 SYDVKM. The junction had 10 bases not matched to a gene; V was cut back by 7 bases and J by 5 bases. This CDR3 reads CASTPRGEGETQYF. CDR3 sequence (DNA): TGTGCCAGCACCCCCCGGGGGGAGGGGGAGACCCAGTACTTC.

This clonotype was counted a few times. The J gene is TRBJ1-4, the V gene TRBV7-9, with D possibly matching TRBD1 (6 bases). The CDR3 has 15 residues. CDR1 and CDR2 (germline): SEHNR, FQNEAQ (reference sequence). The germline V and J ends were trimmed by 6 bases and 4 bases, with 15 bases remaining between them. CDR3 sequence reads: CASRVTGGVNEKLFF. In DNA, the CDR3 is TGTGCCAGCAGAGTGACAGGAGGCGTTAATGAAAAACTGTTTTTT.

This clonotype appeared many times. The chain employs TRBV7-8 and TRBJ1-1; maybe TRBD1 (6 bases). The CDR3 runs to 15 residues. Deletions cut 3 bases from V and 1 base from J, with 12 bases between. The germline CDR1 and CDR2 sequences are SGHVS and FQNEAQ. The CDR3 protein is CASSFNRAGNTEAFF. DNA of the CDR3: TGTGCCAGCAGCTTCAACAGGGCCGGGAACACTGAAGCTTTCTTT.

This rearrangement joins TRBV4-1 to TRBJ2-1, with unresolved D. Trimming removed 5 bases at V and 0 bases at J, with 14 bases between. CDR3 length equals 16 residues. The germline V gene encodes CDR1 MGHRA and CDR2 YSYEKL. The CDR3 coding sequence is TGCGCCAGCAGCTTACGTTCGGTAGGCTCCTACAATGAGCAGTTCTTC. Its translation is CASSLRSVGSYNEQFF.

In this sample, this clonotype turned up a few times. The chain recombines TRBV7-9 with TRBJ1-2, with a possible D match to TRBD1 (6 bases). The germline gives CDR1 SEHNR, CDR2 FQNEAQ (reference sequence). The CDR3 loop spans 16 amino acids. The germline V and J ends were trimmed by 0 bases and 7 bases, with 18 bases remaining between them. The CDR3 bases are TGTGCCAGCAGCTTAGCAAATTTAAGGAGGGGGGCTGGCTACACCTTC. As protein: CASSLANLRRGAGYTF.

The CDR3 reads CASSEGGQGDIQYF. In DNA, the CDR3 is TGTGCCAGCAGTGAAGGGGGACAGGGGGACATTCAGTACTTC. The chain combines TRBV2 with TRBJ2-4; 11 positions agree with TRBD1. The CDR3 runs to 14 residues. CDR1 and CDR2 (germline): SNHLY, FYNNEI. J lost 8 bases, V lost 1 base, and 1 base had no gene match.

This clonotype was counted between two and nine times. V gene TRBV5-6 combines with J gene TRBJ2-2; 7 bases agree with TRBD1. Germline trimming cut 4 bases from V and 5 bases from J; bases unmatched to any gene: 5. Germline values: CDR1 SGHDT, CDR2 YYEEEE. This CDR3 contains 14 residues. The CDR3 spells CASSLGQRTGELFF. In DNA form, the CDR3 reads TGTGCCAGCAGCCTGGGACAGAGAACCGGGGAGCTGTTTTTT.